Listed here are 27 T cell receptor beta chains from one sample, sequenced in a study of blood T cell repertoires in COVID-19. The assay was immunoSEQ multiplex PCR, and TCRdb's table has in-frame clones only and misses some. Of hundreds of thousands of clones listed, 80% to 90% were seen once; the top ten hold about 3.8%. The sample comprised PBMCs or T cells enriched from blood (not recorded which). Source of these receptors: a woman in her thirties or forties who had been exposed to COVID-19.

This sequence joins TRBV7-2 and TRBJ1-3, with no clear D. This CDR3 region has 13 residues. With 5 bases removed from V and 7 bases from J, the gap between germline ends came to 12 bases. The V gene's germline CDR1 is SGHTA and CDR2 FQGNSA. This CDR3 reads CASSPAVRNTIYF. CDR3 DNA: TGTGCCAGCAGCCCCGCCGTCCGGAACACCATATATTTT.

The V gene is TRBV4-2, the J gene TRBJ2-1; 8 nucleotides agree with TRBD2. V was pared by 1 base and J by 8 bases, with 7 bases of the junction left unmatched. Germline loops: CDR1 LGHNA, CDR2 YNFKEQ. The CDR3 runs to 15 residues. The chain's CDR3 is CASSQVGGGSDEQFF. CDR3 DNA sequence: TGTGCCAGCAGCCAAGTCGGGGGGGGTAGCGATGAGCAGTTCTTC.

The J gene is TRBJ1-1, the V gene TRBV29-1; 8 bases align to TRBD1. The CDR3 totals 13 residues. V dropped 4 bases and J dropped 3; count of bases not matched to a gene: 4. Germline CDR1 is SQVTM and CDR2 is ANQGSEA. CDR3 region: CSVATGADTEAFF. The CDR3 DNA is TGCAGCGTTGCGACAGGGGCGGACACTGAAGCTTTCTTT.

This clone has a single count. The V gene is TRBV9, the J gene TRBJ1-6; TRBD1 is a possible D gene (6 bases). V lost 4 bases and J lost 7, with 12 bases in between. The length of the CDR3 is 14 residues. Germline CDR1 and CDR2: SGDLS and YYNGEE. This CDR3 reads CASSSQGDNSPLHF. The CDR3 nucleotides read TGTGCCAGCAGCTCACAGGGAGACAATTCACCCCTCCACTTT.

The rearrangement joins TRBV4-3 to TRBJ2-1; TRBD2 matches 8 bases. With V trimmed by 0 bases and J by 4 bases, 11 bases remained unmatched. In germline, CDR1 is LGHNA, CDR2 YSLEER. The CDR3 runs to 18 residues. CDR3 sequence: CASSQDLAPAGAYNEQFF. The CDR3 DNA reads TGCGCCAGCAGCCAAGATCTCGCCCCAGCGGGGGCTTACAATGAGCAGTTCTTC.

The rearrangement joins TRBV5-4 to TRBJ2-1, with 11 bases lining up with TRBD2. Germline CDR1 and CDR2: SGHNT and YYREEE (reference sequence). The CDR3 extends over 16 amino acids. J was trimmed by 10 bases and V by 3 bases; bases with no gene match: 12. The CDR3, as DNA: TGTGCCAGCAGCTCCCCCCCCTGGACTAGCGGGCGAGAGCAGTTCTTC. This encodes CASSSPPWTSGREQFF.

The chain employs TRBV19 and TRBJ1-1; possibly TRBD1 for D (5 bases). The V gene lost 4 bases and the J gene lost 0 bases, with 12 bases spanning the gap. Per germline, CDR1 LNHDA and CDR2 SQIVND (reference sequence). This CDR3 has 15 amino acids. CDR3 DNA sequence: TGTGCCAGTAGTAGCCCGGGGGAAATGAACACTGAAGCTTTCTTT. It is translated as CASSSPGEMNTEAFF.

The chain carries TRBV28 and TRBJ2-5; 7 nucleotides line up with TRBD1. CDR1 is MDHEN and CDR2 is SYDVKM in the germline V gene. There are 14 residues in the CDR3. V gave up 6 bases and J gave up 5 bases; unmatched junction bases: 9. The CDR3 protein is CASRTGQDEETQYF. The CDR3 DNA sequence: TGTGCCAGCAGGACCGGACAGGACGAGGAGACCCAGTACTTC. The entire variable domain, with the rest obtained from reference TRBV28 and TRBJ2-5, is as follows: DVKVTQSSRYLVKRTGEKVFLECVQDMDHENMFWYRQDPGLGLRLIYFSYDVKMKEKGDIPEGYSVSREKKERFSLILESASTNQTSMYLCASRTGQDEETQYFGPGTRLLVL.

The chain uses TRBV7-2 and TRBJ2-7, with D unresolved. Germline assignment: CDR1 SGHTA and CDR2 FQGNSA. V was shortened by 5 bases and J by 0 bases, with 11 bases between the two germline ends. CDR3 length: 14 residues. The chain's CDR3 is CASSHFGSSYEQYF. The CDR3, as DNA: TGTGCCAGCAGCCATTTTGGTAGCTCCTACGAGCAGTACTTC.

The chain recombines TRBV5-1 with TRBJ2-1; 8 bases fit TRBD1. Per germline, CDR1 SGHRS and CDR2 YFSETQ. The V gene end was trimmed by 4 bases and the J gene end by 0 bases; junction bases not matched to a gene: 6. This CDR3 is 16 amino acids long. CDR3 DNA sequence: TGCGCCAGCAGCAGGGGACAGGAGAGCTCCTACAATGAGCAGTTCTTC. Translated: CASSRGQESSYNEQFF.

The chain joins TRBV7-9 to TRBJ1-1; D is unresolved. This CDR3 is 13 amino acids long. Germline V lookup: CDR1 SEHNR, CDR2 FQNEAQ (reference sequence). V was trimmed by 3 bases and J by 3 bases, leaving 8 bases between them. This chain's CDR3 is CASSFLEDTEAFF. The CDR3 DNA is TGTGCCAGCAGCTTTCTAGAGGACACTGAAGCTTTCTTT.

The rearrangement links TRBV28 to TRBJ2-2; D may be TRBD1 (5 bases). This CDR3 spans 13 amino acids. V was clipped by 5 bases and J by 7 bases, with 11 bases between them. The V gene's germline CDR1 is MDHEN and CDR2 SYDVKM. The CDR3 loop is CASSPGAGGELFF. Written as DNA, the CDR3 is TGTGCCAGCAGTCCTGGGGCCGGCGGGGAGCTGTTTTTT.

About this clone itself: The junction and the germline gene differ at one end; a read error may be behind it. The gene calls are TRBV7-2 and TRBJ2-5; no clear D. Per the germline V gene, CDR1 is SGHTA and CDR2 is FQGNSA. CDR3 length: 13 amino acids. The CDR3 sequence is CASSLAKEESQYF. The CDR3 DNA sequence: TGTGCCAGCAGCTTAGCAAAAGAAGAGTCCCAGTACTTC.

J is TRBJ2-5 and V is TRBV7-8; weak D call: TRBD1 (7 bases). The germline V and J ends were trimmed by 5 bases and 6 bases, with 16 bases remaining between them. CDR1 is SGHVS and CDR2 is FQNEAQ in the germline V gene. The CDR3 is 14 residues long. CDR3 region: CASSPQGGGQTQYF. In DNA, the CDR3 is TGTGCCAGCAGCCCCCAAGGAGGGGGCCAGACCCAGTACTTC.

This rearrangement joins TRBV5-4 to TRBJ2-5; 10 bases are shared with TRBD1. Germline lookup yields CDR1 SGHNT and CDR2 YYREEE (reference sequence). This CDR3 comprises 17 residues. J gave up 5 bases and V 4 bases, and 14 bases lay outside the gene matches. The CDR3 DNA follows: TGTGCCAGCAGCAAAATGCCGGGACAGGGGAGCGGGGAGACCCAGTACTTC. Encoded protein: CASSKMPGQGSGETQYF.

This chain links TRBV4-3 with TRBJ1-2, with a tentative D call TRBD1 (6 bases). Germline-derived CDR1 and CDR2 are LGHNA and YSLEER. This CDR3 comprises 16 residues. The germline V and J ends were trimmed by 0 bases and 0 bases, with 11 bases remaining between them. Here the CDR3 DNA reads TGCGCCAGCAGCCAAGAGGCGAACAGGGCTAACTATGGCTACACCTTC. As protein: CASSQEANRANYGYTF.

The chain has TRBV7-8 and TRBJ2-5, with D possibly TRBD1 on 6 matching bases. The ends were cut back, 4 bases at V and 5 bases at J, with 8 bases in the middle. The germline V gene encodes CDR1 SGHVS and CDR2 FQNEAQ. The CDR3 totals 12 residues. The CDR3 DNA reads TGTGCCAGCAGCTCAGGGGACGAGACCCAGTACTTC. As protein: CASSSGDETQYF.

The chain is built from TRBV4-1 and TRBJ2-6, with 7 bases that match TRBD2. Germline V gene data show CDR1 as MGHRA and CDR2 as YSYEKL. The CDR3 contains 17 residues. V was clipped by 4 bases and J by 0 bases; unmatched bases: 6. CDR3 in DNA: TGCGCCAGCAGCCCGGGGGGACGGCTCTCTGGGGCCAACGTCCTGACTTTC. The encoded protein is CASSPGGRLSGANVLTF.

This clone appeared once. The chain is built from TRBV28 and TRBJ2-2; 9 nucleotides align to TRBD2. From germline, CDR1 is MDHEN and CDR2 SYDVKM. V was pared by 5 bases and J by 6 bases, with 7 bases of the junction left unmatched. The CDR3 is 15 amino acids. CDR3 loop: CASSRSGGLPGELFF. The CDR3 bases are TGTGCCAGCAGTCGTAGCGGGGGCCTCCCCGGGGAGCTGTTTTTT.

Points on this clone: In the same sample, other DNA sequences code for this CDR3. This sequence joins TRBV5-4 and TRBJ1-6, with a tentative D call TRBD1 (5 bases). Per the germline V gene, CDR1 is SGHNT and CDR2 is YYREEE (reference sequence). Between the trimmed V and J ends, which lost 0 bases and 7 bases, there was a span of 8 bases. This CDR3 region has 14 residues. The CDR3 bases are TGTGCCAGCAGCTTGGGGCAGGGAAATTCACCCCTCCACTTT. This encodes CASSLGQGNSPLHF.

The V and J genes are TRBV19 and TRBJ1-3; TRBD1 is a possible D gene (6 bases). Germline-derived CDR1 and CDR2 are LNHDA and SQIVND (reference sequence). The CDR3 consists of 15 residues. V lost 2 bases and J lost 0, with 8 bases in between. The CDR3 region is CASSIRGGSGNTIYF. Here the CDR3 DNA reads TGTGCCAGTAGTATAAGAGGGGGCTCTGGAAACACCATATATTTT.

This clone was counted a single time. The chain recombines TRBV28 with TRBJ1-5; 9 bases line up with TRBD1. The germline V gene has CDR1 MDHEN and CDR2 SYDVKM. The CDR3 has 16 amino acids. V lost 0 bases to trimming and J lost 6 bases; unmatched junction nucleotides: 6. This CDR3 is CASSLWTGGGIQPQHF. The CDR3 DNA follows: TGTGCCAGCAGTTTATGGACAGGGGGAGGGATTCAGCCCCAGCATTTT.

Worth noting for this clone: The junction departs from the called germline gene at one end, perhaps through a read error. This chain joins TRBV6-2 or TRBV6-3 and TRBJ1-2; 8 bases align to TRBD1. From germline, CDR1 is MNHEY and CDR2 SVGEGT. The CDR3 sequence is 18 residues long. In nucleotides, the CDR3 is TGTGCCAGCAGCTACTATCTAGGACAGGGCTCGGCGGAGTATGGCTACACCTTC. Protein sequence: CASSYYLGQGSAEYGYTF.

This clone was observed a few times. The chain has TRBV2 and TRBJ1-5; TRBD1 matches at 7 bases. V shed 6 bases, J shed 6 bases, and the junction held 8 bases outside the gene matches. The CDR3 covers 14 residues. Germline V gives CDR1 SNHLY, CDR2 FYNNEI. CDR3 DNA: TGTGCCAGCAGCCTGGACAGGACAGCTCAGCCCCAGCATTTT. It codes for CASSLDRTAQPQHF.

CDR3 DNA sequence: TGCGCCAGCAGCTATAGGCAGAGCGGGGGGACCTACAATGAGCAGTTCTTC. The encoded protein is CASSYRQSGGTYNEQFF. V and J are TRBV5-1 and TRBJ2-1, with 9 bases that match TRBD2. Trimming cost V 3 bases and J 2 bases; bases outside gene matches: 9. This CDR3 region has 17 residues. CDR1 SGHRS and CDR2 YFSETQ come from the germline V gene.

This clone was detected a few times. The chain joins TRBV5-1 to TRBJ1-2; 12 positions agree with TRBD1. Germline trimming cut 4 bases from V and 8 bases from J; bases unmatched to any gene: 12. The V gene's germline CDR1 is SGHRS and CDR2 YFSETQ. This CDR3 region has 16 residues. CDR3 protein: CASSLRVSGTGGGYTF. The CDR3 coding sequence is TGCGCCAGCAGCCTTAGGGTCTCCGGGACAGGGGGCGGCTACACCTTC. Complete variable domain (other parts from reference TRBV5-1 and TRBJ1-2): KAGVTQTPRYLIKTRGQQVTLSCSPISGHRSVSWYQQTPGQGLQFLFEYFSETQRNKGNFPGRFSGRQFSNSRSEMNVSTLELGDSALYLCASSLRVSGTGGGYTFGSGTRLTVV.

The chain combines TRBV11-2 with TRBJ2-5; the match to TRBD2 covers 7 bases. The V gene end was trimmed by 5 bases and the J gene end by 5 bases; junction bases not matched to a gene: 8. The germline V gene has CDR1 SGHAT and CDR2 FQNNGV. The CDR3 runs 14 residues. The CDR3 region is CASSLGGSGETQYF. As DNA, the CDR3 is TGTGCCAGCAGCCTCGGGGGGTCCGGGGAGACCCAGTACTTC.